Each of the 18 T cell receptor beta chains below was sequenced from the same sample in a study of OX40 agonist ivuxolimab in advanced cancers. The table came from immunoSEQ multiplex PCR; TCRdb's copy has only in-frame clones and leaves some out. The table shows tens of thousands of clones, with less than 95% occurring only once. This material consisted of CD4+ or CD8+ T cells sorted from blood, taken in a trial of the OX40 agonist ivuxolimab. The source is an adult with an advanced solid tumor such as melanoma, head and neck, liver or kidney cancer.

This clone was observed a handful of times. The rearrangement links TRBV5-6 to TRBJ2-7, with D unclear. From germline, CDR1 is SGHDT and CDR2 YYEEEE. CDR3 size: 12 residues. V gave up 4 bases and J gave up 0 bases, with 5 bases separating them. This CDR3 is CASSLNSYEQYF. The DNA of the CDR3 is TGTGCCAGCAGCCTAAACTCCTACGAGCAGTACTTC.

The chain's CDR3 is CASSRGPDGTSDEQYF. The DNA for the CDR3 is TGTGCCAGCAGTAGGGGACCCGATGGGACATCTGACGAGCAGTACTTC. The chain couples TRBV27 to TRBJ2-7; D is perhaps TRBD1 (6 bases). CDR3 length: 16 residues. Germline CDR1 MNHEY, CDR2 SMNVEV (reference sequence). Trimming removed 5 bases from V and 5 bases from J, with 22 bases in between.

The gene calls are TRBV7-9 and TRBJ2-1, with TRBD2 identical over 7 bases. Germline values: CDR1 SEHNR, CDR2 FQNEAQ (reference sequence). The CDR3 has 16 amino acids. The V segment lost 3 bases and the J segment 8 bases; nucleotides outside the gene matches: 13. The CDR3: CASSLITGGLDYEQFF. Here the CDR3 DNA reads TGTGCCAGCAGCTTGATAACGGGAGGATTAGACTATGAGCAGTTCTTC.

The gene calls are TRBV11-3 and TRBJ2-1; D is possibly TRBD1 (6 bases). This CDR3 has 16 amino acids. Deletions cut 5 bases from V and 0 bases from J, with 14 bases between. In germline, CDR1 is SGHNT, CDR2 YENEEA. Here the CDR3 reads CASSQGSGSSYNEQFF. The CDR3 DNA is TGTGCCAGCAGCCAGGGGTCAGGGAGCTCCTACAATGAGCAGTTCTTC.

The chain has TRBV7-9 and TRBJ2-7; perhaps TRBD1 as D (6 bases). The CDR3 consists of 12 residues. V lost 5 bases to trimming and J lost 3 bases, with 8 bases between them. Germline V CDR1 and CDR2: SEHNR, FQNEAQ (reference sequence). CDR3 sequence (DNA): TGTGCCAGCAGCATGGACAGCTACGAGCAGTACTTC. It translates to CASSMDSYEQYF.

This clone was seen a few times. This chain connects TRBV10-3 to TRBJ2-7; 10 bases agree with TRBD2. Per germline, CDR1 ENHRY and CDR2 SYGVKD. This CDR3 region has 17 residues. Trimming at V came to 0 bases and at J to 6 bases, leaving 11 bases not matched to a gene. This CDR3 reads CAISESGLAGVLTEQYF. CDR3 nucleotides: TGTGCCATCAGTGAGTCTGGGCTAGCGGGAGTCCTAACCGAGCAGTACTTC.

The CDR3 bases are TGTGCCAGCAGCTTAGGTACCGGGGGCGACAAGGGGGATACGCAGTATTTT. Amino acid sequence: CASSLGTGGDKGDTQYF. The chain is built from TRBV11-3 and TRBJ2-3; D is perhaps TRBD1 or TRBD2 (6 bases each). This CDR3 spans 17 amino acids. V shed 1 base and J shed 6 bases, with 20 bases lying between them. CDR1 SGHNT and CDR2 YENEEA come from the germline V gene.

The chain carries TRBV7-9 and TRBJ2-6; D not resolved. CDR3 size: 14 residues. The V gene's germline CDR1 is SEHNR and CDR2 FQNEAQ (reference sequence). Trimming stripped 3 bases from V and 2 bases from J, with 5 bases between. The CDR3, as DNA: TGTGCCAGCAGCTTTGGAACTGGGGCCAACGTCCTGACTTTC. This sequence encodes CASSFGTGANVLTF.

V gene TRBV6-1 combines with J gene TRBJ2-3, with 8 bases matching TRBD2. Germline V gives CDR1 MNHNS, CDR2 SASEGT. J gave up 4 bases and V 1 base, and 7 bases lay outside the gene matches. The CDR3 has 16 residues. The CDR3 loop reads CASSEGVGLAADTQYF. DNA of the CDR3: TGTGCCAGCAGTGAAGGAGTCGGACTAGCTGCAGATACGCAGTATTTT.

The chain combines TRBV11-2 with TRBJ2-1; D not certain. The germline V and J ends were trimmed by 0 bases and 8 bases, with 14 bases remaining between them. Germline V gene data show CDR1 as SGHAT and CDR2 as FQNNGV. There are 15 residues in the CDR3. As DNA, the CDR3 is TGTGCCAGCAGCTTAGAGGGGTTTCGACGGGATGAGCAGTTCTTC. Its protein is CASSLEGFRRDEQFF. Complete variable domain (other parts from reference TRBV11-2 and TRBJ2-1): EAGVAQSPRYKIIEKRQSVAFWCNPISGHATLYWYQQILGQGPKLLIQFQNNGVVDDSQLPKDRFSAERLKGVDSTLKIQPAKLEDSAVYLCASSLEGFRRDEQFFGPGTRLTVL.

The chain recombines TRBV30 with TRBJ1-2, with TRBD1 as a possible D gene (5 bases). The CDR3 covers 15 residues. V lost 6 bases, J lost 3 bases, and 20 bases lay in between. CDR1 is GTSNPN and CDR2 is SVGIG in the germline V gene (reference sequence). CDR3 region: CACRRRDAFDYGYTF. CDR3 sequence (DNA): TGTGCCTGCCGACGCAGGGACGCCTTCGACTATGGCTACACCTTC.

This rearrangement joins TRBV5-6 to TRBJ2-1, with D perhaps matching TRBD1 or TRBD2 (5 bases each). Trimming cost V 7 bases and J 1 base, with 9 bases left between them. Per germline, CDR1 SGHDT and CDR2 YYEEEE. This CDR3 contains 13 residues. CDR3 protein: CASGTASYNEQFF. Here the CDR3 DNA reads TGTGCCAGCGGGACGGCATCCTACAATGAGCAGTTCTTC.

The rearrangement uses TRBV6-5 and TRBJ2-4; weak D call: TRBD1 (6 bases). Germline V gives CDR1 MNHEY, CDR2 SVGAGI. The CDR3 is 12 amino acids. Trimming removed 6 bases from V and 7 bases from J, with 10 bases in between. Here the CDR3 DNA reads TGTGCCAGCAGGGGGGCCAGTAACATTCAGTACTTC. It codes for CASRGASNIQYF.

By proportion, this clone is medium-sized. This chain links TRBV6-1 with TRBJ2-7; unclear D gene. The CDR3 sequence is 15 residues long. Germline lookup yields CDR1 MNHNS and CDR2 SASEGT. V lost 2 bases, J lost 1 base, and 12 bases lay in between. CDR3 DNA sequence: TGTGCCAGCAGTGAAAGAGTGTTTGGGTCCTACGAGCAGTACTTC. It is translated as CASSERVFGSYEQYF.

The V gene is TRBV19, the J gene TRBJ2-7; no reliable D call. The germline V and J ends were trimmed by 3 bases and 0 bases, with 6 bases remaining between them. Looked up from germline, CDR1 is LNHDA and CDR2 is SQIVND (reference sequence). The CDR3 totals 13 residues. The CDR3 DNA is TGTGCCAGTAGTATGATCAACTCCTACGAGCAGTACTTC. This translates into CASSMINSYEQYF.

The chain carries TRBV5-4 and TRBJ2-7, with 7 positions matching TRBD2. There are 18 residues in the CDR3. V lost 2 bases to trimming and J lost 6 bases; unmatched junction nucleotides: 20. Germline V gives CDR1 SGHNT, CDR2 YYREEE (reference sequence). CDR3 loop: CASSLTVGEGTGGGEQYF. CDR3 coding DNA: TGTGCCAGCAGCTTAACGGTCGGGGAGGGGACCGGCGGGGGCGAGCAGTACTTC.

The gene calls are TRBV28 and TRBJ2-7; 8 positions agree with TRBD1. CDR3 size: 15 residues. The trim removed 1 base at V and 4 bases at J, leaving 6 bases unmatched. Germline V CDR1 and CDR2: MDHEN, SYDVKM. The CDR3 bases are TGTGCCAGCAGTTTATCCAGGGGGCAATTTTACGAGCAGTACTTC. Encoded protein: CASSLSRGQFYEQYF.

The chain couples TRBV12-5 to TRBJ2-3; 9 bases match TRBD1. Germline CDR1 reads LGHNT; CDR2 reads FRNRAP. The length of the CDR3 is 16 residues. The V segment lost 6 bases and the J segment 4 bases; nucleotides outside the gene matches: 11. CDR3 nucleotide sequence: TGTGCTAGTGGACGAAATACAGGGGGCAACGCAGATACGCAGTATTTT. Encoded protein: CASGRNTGGNADTQYF.